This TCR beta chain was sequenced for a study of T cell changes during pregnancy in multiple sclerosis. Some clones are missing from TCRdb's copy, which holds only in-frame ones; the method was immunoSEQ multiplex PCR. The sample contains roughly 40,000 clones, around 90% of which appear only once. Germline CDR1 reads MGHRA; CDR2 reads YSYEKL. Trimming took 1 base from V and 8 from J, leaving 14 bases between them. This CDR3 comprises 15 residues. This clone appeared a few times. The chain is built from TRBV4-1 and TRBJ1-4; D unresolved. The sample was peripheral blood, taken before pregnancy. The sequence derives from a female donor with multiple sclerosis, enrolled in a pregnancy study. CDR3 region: CASSQGRPQEEKLFF. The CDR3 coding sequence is TGCGCCAGCAGCCAAGGCCGGCCCCAGGAAGAAAAACTGTTTTTT.